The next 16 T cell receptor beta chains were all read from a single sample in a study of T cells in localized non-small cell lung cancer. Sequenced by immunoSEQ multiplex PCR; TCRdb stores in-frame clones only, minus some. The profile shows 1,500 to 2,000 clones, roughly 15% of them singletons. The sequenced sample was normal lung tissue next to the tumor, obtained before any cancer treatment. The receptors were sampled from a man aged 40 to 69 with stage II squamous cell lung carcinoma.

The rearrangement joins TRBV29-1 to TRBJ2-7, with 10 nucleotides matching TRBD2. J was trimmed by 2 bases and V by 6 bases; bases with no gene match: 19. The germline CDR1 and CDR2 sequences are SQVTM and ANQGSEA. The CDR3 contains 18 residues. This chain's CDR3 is CSVSGLGGEREGPYEQYF. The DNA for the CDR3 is TGCAGCGTATCGGGACTTGGTGGAGAGCGGGAGGGCCCCTACGAGCAGTACTTC.

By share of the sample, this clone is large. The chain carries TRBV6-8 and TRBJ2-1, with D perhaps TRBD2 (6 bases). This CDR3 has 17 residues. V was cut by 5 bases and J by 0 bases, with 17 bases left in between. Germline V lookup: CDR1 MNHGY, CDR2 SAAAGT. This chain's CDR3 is CASSPQRMGGSYNEQFF. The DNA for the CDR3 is TGTGCCAGCAGTCCCCAGAGGATGGGGGGCTCCTACAATGAGCAGTTCTTC.

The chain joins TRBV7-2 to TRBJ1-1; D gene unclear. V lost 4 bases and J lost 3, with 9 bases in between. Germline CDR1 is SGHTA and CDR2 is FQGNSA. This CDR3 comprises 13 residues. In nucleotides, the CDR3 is TGTGCCAGCAGCTCTCAAAGGGACACTGAAGCTTTCTTT. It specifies CASSSQRDTEAFF.

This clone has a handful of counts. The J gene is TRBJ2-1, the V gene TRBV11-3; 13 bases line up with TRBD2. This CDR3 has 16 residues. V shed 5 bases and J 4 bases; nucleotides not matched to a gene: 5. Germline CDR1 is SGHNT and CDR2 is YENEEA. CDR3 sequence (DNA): TGTGCCAGCAGCCCATCGGGACTAGCGGGGTACAATGAGCAGTTCTTC. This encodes CASSPSGLAGYNEQFF.

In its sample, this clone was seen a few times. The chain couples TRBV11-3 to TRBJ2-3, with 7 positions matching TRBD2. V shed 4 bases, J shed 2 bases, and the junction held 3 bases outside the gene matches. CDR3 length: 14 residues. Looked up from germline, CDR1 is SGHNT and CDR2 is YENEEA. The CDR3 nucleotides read TGTGCCAGCAGCTCGACTAGCTTCACAGATACGCAGTATTTT. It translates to CASSSTSFTDTQYF.

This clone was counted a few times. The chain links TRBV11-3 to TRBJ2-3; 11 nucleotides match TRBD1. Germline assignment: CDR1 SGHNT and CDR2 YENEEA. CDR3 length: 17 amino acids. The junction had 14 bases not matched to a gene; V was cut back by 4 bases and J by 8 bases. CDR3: CASSWGTGGYDRVTQYF. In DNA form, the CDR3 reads TGTGCCAGCAGCTGGGGGACAGGGGGTTACGACAGAGTTACGCAGTATTTT.

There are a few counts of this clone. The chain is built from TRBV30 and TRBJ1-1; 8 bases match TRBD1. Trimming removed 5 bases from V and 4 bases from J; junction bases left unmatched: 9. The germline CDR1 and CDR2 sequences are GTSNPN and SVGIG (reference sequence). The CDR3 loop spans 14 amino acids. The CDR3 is CAWEGTGGRTEAFF. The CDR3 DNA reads TGTGCCTGGGAAGGGACAGGAGGACGCACTGAAGCTTTCTTT.

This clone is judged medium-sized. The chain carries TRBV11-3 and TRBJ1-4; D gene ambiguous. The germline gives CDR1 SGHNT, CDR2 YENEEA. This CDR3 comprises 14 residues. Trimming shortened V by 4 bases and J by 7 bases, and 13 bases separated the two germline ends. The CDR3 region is CASSSDPGSEKLFF. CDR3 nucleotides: TGTGCCAGCAGCTCGGACCCTGGGTCTGAAAAACTGTTTTTT. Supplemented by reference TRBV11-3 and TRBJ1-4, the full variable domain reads EAGVVQSPRYKIIEKKQPVAFWCNPISGHNTLYWYLQNLGQGPELLIRYENEEAVDDSQLPKDRFSAERLKGVDSTLKIQPAELGDSAVYLCASSSDPGSEKLFFGSGTQLSVL.

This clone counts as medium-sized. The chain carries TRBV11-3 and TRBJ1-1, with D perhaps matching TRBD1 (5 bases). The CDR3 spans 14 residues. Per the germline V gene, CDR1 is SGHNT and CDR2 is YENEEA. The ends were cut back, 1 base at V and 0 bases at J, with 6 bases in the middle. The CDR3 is CASSLGGVNTEAFF. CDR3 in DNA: TGTGCCAGCAGCTTAGGGGGCGTGAACACTGAAGCTTTCTTT.

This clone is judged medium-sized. The CDR3 coding sequence is TGTGCCAGCAGCTTATGGGGGAACTACGAGCAGTACTTC. Translated: CASSLWGNYEQYF. V gene TRBV7-2 combines with J gene TRBJ2-7; D possibly matches TRBD1 or TRBD2 (5 bases each). This CDR3 has 13 amino acids. V was shortened by 2 bases and J by 3 bases, with 8 bases between the two germline ends. CDR1 is SGHTA, CDR2 FQGNSA, per germline.

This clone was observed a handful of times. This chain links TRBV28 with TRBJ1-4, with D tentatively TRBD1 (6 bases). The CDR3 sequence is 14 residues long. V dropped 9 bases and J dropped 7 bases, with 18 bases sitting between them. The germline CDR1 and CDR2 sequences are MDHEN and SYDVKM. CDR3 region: CASNFRGSGEKLFF. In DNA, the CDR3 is TGTGCCAGTAATTTTAGGGGGTCAGGTGAAAAACTGTTTTTT.

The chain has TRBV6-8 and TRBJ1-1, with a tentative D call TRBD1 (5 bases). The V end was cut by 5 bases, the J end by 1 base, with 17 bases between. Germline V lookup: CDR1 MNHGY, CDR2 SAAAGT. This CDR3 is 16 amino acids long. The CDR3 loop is CASSDISRARNTEAFF. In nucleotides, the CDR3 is TGTGCCAGCAGTGACATCTCCAGGGCCAGGAACACTGAAGCTTTCTTT.

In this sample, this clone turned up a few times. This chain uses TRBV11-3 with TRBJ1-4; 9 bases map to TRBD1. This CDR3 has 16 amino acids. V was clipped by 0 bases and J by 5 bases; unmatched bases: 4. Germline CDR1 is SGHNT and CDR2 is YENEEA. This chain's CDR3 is CASSLDTGGKNEKLFF. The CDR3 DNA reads TGTGCCAGCAGCTTAGATACAGGGGGCAAAAATGAAAAACTGTTTTTT.

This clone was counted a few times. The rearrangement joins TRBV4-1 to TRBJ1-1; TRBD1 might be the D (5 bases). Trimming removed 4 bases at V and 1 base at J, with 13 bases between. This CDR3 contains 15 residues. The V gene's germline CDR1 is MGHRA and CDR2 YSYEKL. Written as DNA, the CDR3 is TGCGCCAGCAGCCTGGCGGACAACCCGAACACTGAAGCTTTCTTT. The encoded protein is CASSLADNPNTEAFF.

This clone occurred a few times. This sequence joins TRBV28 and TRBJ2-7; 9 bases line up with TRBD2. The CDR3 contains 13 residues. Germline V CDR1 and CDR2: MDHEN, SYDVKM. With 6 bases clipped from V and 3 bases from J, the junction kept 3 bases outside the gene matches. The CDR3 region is CASRTSGLYEQYF. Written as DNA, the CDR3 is TGTGCCAGCAGGACTAGCGGCCTCTACGAGCAGTACTTC.

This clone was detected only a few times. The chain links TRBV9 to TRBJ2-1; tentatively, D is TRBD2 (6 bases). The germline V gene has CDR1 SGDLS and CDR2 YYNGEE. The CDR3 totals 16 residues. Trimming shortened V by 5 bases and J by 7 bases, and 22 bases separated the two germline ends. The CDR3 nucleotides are TGTGCCAGCAGTGAAGCTTTAGCGGCCCCTAAGAATGAGCAGTTCTTC. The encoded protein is CASSEALAAPKNEQFF.